This T cell receptor (beta chain) was retrieved from a study of blood T cell repertoires in COVID-19. Grouping used clinical history reported by participants in a survey and questionnaire. Methods used by the authors: Estimated nucleated cell counts came from reference gene primer amplification. Produced via immunoSEQ multiplex PCR; TCRdb's table is partial and in-frame only. That table supplies the V and J calls and clone size; D and trimming were determined from the DNA. The table records under 250,000 clones, roughly 90% of them present only once. V lost 3 bases to trimming and J lost 7 bases, with 16 bases between them. Germline loops: CDR1 LNHDA, CDR2 SQIVND (reference sequence). The CDR3 consists of 14 residues.

The TCR originated in a woman aged 25 to 39 with acute COVID-19. The chain employs TRBV19 and TRBJ2-7, with a tentative D call TRBD2 (6 bases). The sequencing sample was made of PBMCs or T cells enriched from blood (not recorded which). CDR3 DNA: TGTGCCAGTAGTATTGGGGCCCGGGAGACTGAGCAGTACTTC. As protein: CASSIGARETEQYF.